This TCR beta chain was recorded in a study of beta chain features in type 1 diabetes. Study-level information: The patients were much like the healthy donors in age, gender and cell yields.

The whole isolated RNA underwent reverse transcription, so sequencing captured expressed TCRB transcripts. Sequencing was performed with immunoSEQ multiplex PCR; in TCRdb, only in-frame clones are kept and a portion is missing. This sample has a few hundred thousand clones, with around 20% found just once. The CDR3 sequence is 17 residues long. Germline-derived CDR1 and CDR2 are LGHNA and YSLEER. V was pared by 0 bases and J by 3 bases, with 7 bases of the junction left unmatched. This clone was counted only a few times. The sequence came from a woman aged 18 to 35 in good health. This rearrangement joins TRBV4-3 to TRBJ2-2; 7 bases match TRBD1. The sample taken for sequencing was naive CD4+ T cells from blood. CDR3 bases: TGCGCCAGCAGCCAAGATCTGTTAGGGGGCGACACCGGGGAGCTGTTTTTT. It is translated as CASSQDLLGGDTGELFF.